This T cell receptor beta chain was captured in a study of blood T cell repertoires in COVID-19. Study-wide context: PBMCs, B-cell-depleted T cells, or T cells were the source of the cDNA or gDNA that made up the material.

Profiled with immunoSEQ multiplex PCR; TCRdb holds only in-frame clones, not every one. The data contain 320,000 or so clones, roughly nine tenths of them singletons. Each participant's cohort was designated according to participant-reported clinical history. Recovered participants had two consecutive negative NP/OP PCR tests, healthcare professional clearance, or symptom resolution. This sequence originates from a woman aged 25 to 39 who had recovered from COVID-19. Sequencing was performed on PBMCs or T cells enriched from blood (not recorded which).

The CDR3 protein is CASSLAVGGASGANVLTF. CDR3 nucleotides: TGCGCCAGCAGCTTGGCCGTAGGGGGCGCTTCTGGGGCCAACGTCCTGACTTTC. The chain links TRBV5-1 to TRBJ2-6, with TRBD1 matching over 7 bases. Germline V gene data show CDR1 as SGHRS and CDR2 as YFSETQ. With V trimmed by 0 bases and J by 1 base, 7 bases remained unmatched. This CDR3 contains 18 residues. The whole variable domain, remainder taken from reference TRBV5-1 and TRBJ2-6, is KAGVTQTPRYLIKTRGQQVTLSCSPISGHRSVSWYQQTPGQGLQFLFEYFSETQRNKGNFPGRFSGRQFSNSRSEMNVSTLELGDSALYLCASSLAVGGASGANVLTFGAGSRLTVL.